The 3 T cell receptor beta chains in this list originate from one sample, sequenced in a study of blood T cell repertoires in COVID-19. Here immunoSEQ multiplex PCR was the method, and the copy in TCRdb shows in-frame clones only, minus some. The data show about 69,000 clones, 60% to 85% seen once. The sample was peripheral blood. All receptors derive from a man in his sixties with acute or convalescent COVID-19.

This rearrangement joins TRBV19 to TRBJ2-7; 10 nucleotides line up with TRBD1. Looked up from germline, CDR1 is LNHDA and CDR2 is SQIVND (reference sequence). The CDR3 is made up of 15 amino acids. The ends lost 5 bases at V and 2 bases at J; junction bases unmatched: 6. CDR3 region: CASSSIGTGAYEQYF. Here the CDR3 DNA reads TGTGCCAGTAGTTCTATCGGGACAGGGGCCTACGAGCAGTACTTC.

The CDR3: CASSDDAGATDTQYF. CDR3 DNA sequence: TGTGCCAGCAGTGATGACGCGGGGGCCACAGATACGCAGTATTTT. The chain has TRBV2 and TRBJ2-3; TRBD2 might be the D (7 bases). The V and J ends lost 3 bases and 2 bases respectively, with 12 bases between them. The germline V gene encodes CDR1 SNHLY and CDR2 FYNNEI. The CDR3 length is 15 residues.

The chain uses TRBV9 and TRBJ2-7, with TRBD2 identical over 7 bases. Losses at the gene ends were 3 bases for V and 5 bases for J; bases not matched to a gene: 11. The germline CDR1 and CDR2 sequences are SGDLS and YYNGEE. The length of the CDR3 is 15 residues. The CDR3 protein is CASSAASGPRDEQYF. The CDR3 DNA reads TGTGCCAGCAGCGCCGCTAGCGGACCTAGAGACGAGCAGTACTTC.